This T cell receptor (beta chain) was sequenced during a study of shared clonotypes between healthy human individuals. The data were produced by immunoSEQ multiplex PCR, yet TCRdb's version contains in-frame clones alone and is incomplete. The table records just over 2,000,000 clones, less than 95% of them present only once. Deletions cut 5 bases from V and 3 bases from J, with 15 bases between. The CDR3 runs to 15 residues. Per the germline V gene, CDR1 is MDHEN and CDR2 is SYDVKM. Positively selected for CCR7, the CD45RO-negative cells used as naive CD8 cells excluded terminally differentiated effector memory CD45RA+ cells.

This sequence joins TRBV28 and TRBJ2-3; D possibly corresponds to TRBD2 (6 bases). This sequence originates from a man in his late teens or twenties in good health. Specimen: naive CD8+ T cells sorted from blood. The CDR3 reads CASSPGGIVTDTQYF. CDR3 in DNA: TGTGCCAGCAGTCCCGGAGGGATAGTGACAGATACGCAGTATTTT.